These T cell receptor beta chains were read from a single sample in a study of blood T cells in healthy people across ages. A single record per CDR3 protein comes from TCRdb applying MiXCR to the 5' RACE reads. This table holds about 780,000 distinct CDR3 sequences, about half found once. Sequenced input: blood. The source is a man of 80 years or more in good health. Each CDR3 is given without its conserved first and last residue. Each record gives: V gene, J gene, CDR3 protein.

>TRBV29-1|TRBJ2-1
SVESASGRYEQF
>TRBV7-2|TRBJ2-7
ASSRLGGGAYEQY
>TRBV12-3/TRBV12-4|TRBJ1-5
ASSLDPYSNQPQH
>TRBV12-3/TRBV12-4|TRBJ2-6
ASNTNSGANVLT
>TRBV7-6|TRBJ2-1
ASSSGLAHSYNEQF
>TRBV14|TRBJ2-5
ASSQEEARSGTQY
>TRBV30|TRBJ2-7
AWGFGGENEQY
>TRBV5-1|TRBJ2-7
ASNPGLDRVYEQY
>TRBV30|TRBJ2-1
AWSAGQGQNEQF
>TRBV10-3|TRBJ2-1
AIRDTSGTYEQF
>TRBV29-1|TRBJ2-1
SAEGSVNEQF
>TRBV6-6|TRBJ2-2
ASSSQGQGDTGELF